Following are 14 T cell receptor beta chains from one sample sequenced in a study of breast tumors, draining lymph nodes, adjacent tissues. Via MiXCR, TCRdb re-called the multiplex PCR reads, giving one row per CDR3 protein. Among 250,000 or so distinct CDR3 sequences listed, under 35% were seen once. The lymph nodes were axillary draining lymph nodes from breast cancer patients. Sample: axillary lymph node tissue. These receptors were taken from a female donor with breast cancer. Some clones in this sample may be carry-over from other donors' samples.

On this clonotype: A much more abundant neighbour one base away suggests this may be a read error. This rearrangement joins TRBV5-6 to TRBJ2-7; TRBD2 aligns across 8 bases. The germline V gene encodes CDR1 SGHDT and CDR2 YYEEEE. The junction had 14 bases not matched to a gene; V was cut back by 4 bases and J by 5 bases. This CDR3 region has 16 residues. CDR3 DNA: TGTGCCAGCAGCCTTACCGGACCAGCGGGAGTCCACGAGCAGTACTTC. It codes for CASSLTGPAGVHEQYF.

This clonotype was picked up many times. The rearrangement joins TRBV29-1 to TRBJ2-7; 11 nucleotides align to TRBD1. The germline V gene encodes CDR1 SQVTM and CDR2 ANQGSEA. V lost 6 bases and J lost 5; bases outside the gene matches: 6. The CDR3 has 13 residues. The CDR3 nucleotides read TGCAGCGTGATTAGGACAGGGGGCCACGAGCAGTACTTC. Amino acid sequence: CSVIRTGGHEQYF.

This clonotype showed up many times. The rearrangement links TRBV11-3 to TRBJ2-5; 9 bases fit TRBD1. Losses at the gene ends were 5 bases for V and 3 bases for J; bases not matched to a gene: 4. Per germline, CDR1 SGHNT and CDR2 YENEEA. The CDR3 spans 14 residues. The CDR3 DNA sequence: TGTGCCAGCAGCCCAAGGACAGGGGAAGAGACCCAGTACTTC. Its translation: CASSPRTGEETQYF. The whole variable domain, remainder taken from reference TRBV11-3 and TRBJ2-5, is EAGVVQSPRYKIIEKKQPVAFWCNPISGHNTLYWYLQNLGQGPELLIRYENEEAVDDSQLPKDRFSAERLKGVDSTLKIQPAELGDSAVYLCASSPRTGEETQYFGPGTRLLVL.

The chain employs TRBV30 and TRBJ2-3, with a weak D call TRBD2 (7 bases). Trimming stripped 0 bases from V and 4 bases from J, with 14 bases between. CDR1 and CDR2 (germline): GTSNPN, SVGIG (reference sequence). There are 15 residues in the CDR3. DNA of the CDR3: TGTGCCTGGAGTGTACTGGGGGGGCTCGCAGATACGCAGTATTTT. Translated: CAWSVLGGLADTQYF.

This clonotype was seen more than once but under ten times. The CDR3 DNA reads TGTGCTAGTGCCAACTCCCGCTCGGACGCCCGAGGCAATCAGCCCCAGCATTTT. This translates into CASANSRSDARGNQPQHF. The V and J genes are TRBV12-5 and TRBJ1-5; D is ambiguous. Per germline, CDR1 LGHNT and CDR2 FRNRAP. CDR3 length: 18 amino acids. V gave up 7 bases and J gave up 2 bases, with 24 bases separating them.

Turning to this clonotype: Being one base from a much bigger clone, this may be a read error. V usage is TRBV4-3 and J usage is TRBJ2-1; D remains unclear. V was cut by 1 base and J by 5 bases, with 15 bases left in between. Germline CDR1 LGHNA, CDR2 YSLEER. This CDR3 comprises 16 residues. The CDR3 region is CASSQGFAGRNNEQFF. The CDR3 DNA follows: TGCGCCAGCAGCCAAGGTTTCGCCGGACGGAACAATGAGCAGTTCTTC.

This chain joins TRBV2 and TRBJ1-3; 10 bases map to TRBD1. Germline CDR1 and CDR2: SNHLY and FYNNEI. This CDR3 spans 15 amino acids. Trimming at V came to 4 bases and at J to 3 bases, leaving 3 bases not matched to a gene. The CDR3 region is CASSGDRGRGNTIYF. DNA for the CDR3: TGTGCCAGCAGTGGGGACAGGGGTCGTGGAAACACCATATATTTT.

In DNA form, the CDR3 reads TGTGCCAGCACCCGAGGGGGGGACACTGAAGCTTTCTTT. Translation: CASTRGGDTEAFF. The V gene is TRBV11-2, the J gene TRBJ1-1; D possibly corresponds to TRBD1 (6 bases). CDR1 SGHAT and CDR2 FQNNGV come from the germline V gene. V lost 7 bases, J lost 3 bases, and 12 bases lay in between. The CDR3 is 13 residues long.

With respect to this clonotype: Since a much larger clone is just one base distant, this may be a read error. The V and J genes are TRBV11-2 and TRBJ2-5; perhaps TRBD2 as D (5 bases). The CDR3 extends over 16 amino acids. CDR1 SGHAT and CDR2 FQNNGV come from the germline V gene. Deletions cut 2 bases from V and 5 bases from J, with 18 bases between. The CDR3 DNA reads as TGTGCCAGCAGCTTACACCCTCGCGCGGAGGAGGAGACCCAGTACTTC. Its protein is CASSLHPRAEEETQYF.

This clonotype was observed many times. This sequence joins TRBV5-1 and TRBJ2-1, with 10 nucleotides matching TRBD2. The V gene end was trimmed by 0 bases and the J gene end by 3 bases; junction bases not matched to a gene: 3. Per germline, CDR1 SGHRS and CDR2 YFSETQ. CDR3 length: 16 amino acids. CDR3 loop: CASSLVGTSVYNEQFF. The CDR3 coding sequence is TGCGCCAGCAGCTTGGTCGGGACTAGCGTCTACAATGAGCAGTTCTTC.

This clonotype was counted many times. This rearrangement joins TRBV24-1 to TRBJ2-3; D possibly matches TRBD1 or TRBD2 (5 bases each). V was clipped by 5 bases and J by 2 bases, with 13 bases between them. Germline CDR1 is KGHDR and CDR2 is SFDVKD. CDR3 length: 15 residues. CDR3 DNA sequence: TGTGCCACCAGTGTTTTCGGGACGCTCACAGATACGCAGTATTTT. Translated, it gives CATSVFGTLTDTQYF.

In regard to this clonotype: It may be a read error: a sequence one base away is much more abundant. The conserved phenylalanine or tryptophan normally closing the CDR3 is absent here, so this likely arose from a read error. The genes are TRBV4-1 and TRBJ2-7; 11 bases fit TRBD1. V lost 4 bases and J lost 2; bases outside the gene matches: 4. Germline lookup yields CDR1 MGHRA and CDR2 YSYEKL. This CDR3 spans 15 amino acids. CDR3 nucleotides: TGCGCCAGCAGCCTGGGGACAGGGGGTCCCTACGAGCAGTACCTC. Translating gives CASSLGTGGPYEQYL.

The chain employs TRBV2 and TRBJ1-4; possible D gene TRBD1, 5 bases. This CDR3 is 14 amino acids long. The germline V and J ends were trimmed by 3 bases and 8 bases, with 13 bases remaining between them. CDR1 and CDR2 from the germline V gene are SNHLY and FYNNEI. Written as DNA, the CDR3 is TGTGCCAGCAGTGACATCGGGGGAAGCGAAAAACTGTTTTTT. It encodes CASSDIGGSEKLFF.

Concerning this clonotype: At one end the junction does not follow the germline gene, possibly because of a read error. The chain joins TRBV9 to TRBJ2-7, with D perhaps TRBD1 or TRBD2 (6 bases each). The CDR3 totals 14 residues. The germline CDR1 and CDR2 sequences are SGDLS and YYNGEE. CDR3 residues: CASSVAGHSYEQSF. CDR3 nucleotide sequence: TGTGCCAGCAGCGTGGCGGGACACAGCTACGAGCAGTCCTTC.